This T cell receptor (beta chain) was identified during a study of T cell changes during pregnancy in multiple sclerosis. This CDR3 comprises 12 residues. Germline V lookup: CDR1 LNHDA, CDR2 SQIVND (reference sequence). The V gene lost 3 bases and the J gene lost 1 base, with 4 bases spanning the gap. Sequenced by immunoSEQ multiplex PCR; TCRdb stores in-frame clones only, minus some. The sample includes roughly 97,000 clones, about nine tenths of them seen just once. The sequences come from peripheral blood, collected in the second trimester of pregnancy. The chain employs TRBV19 and TRBJ2-7; D unclear. The sequence derives from a female donor in good health, enrolled as a control in a pregnancy study. The CDR3 sequence is CASSMRSYEQYF. The CDR3 DNA reads TGTGCCAGTAGTATGAGGTCCTACGAGCAGTACTTC.